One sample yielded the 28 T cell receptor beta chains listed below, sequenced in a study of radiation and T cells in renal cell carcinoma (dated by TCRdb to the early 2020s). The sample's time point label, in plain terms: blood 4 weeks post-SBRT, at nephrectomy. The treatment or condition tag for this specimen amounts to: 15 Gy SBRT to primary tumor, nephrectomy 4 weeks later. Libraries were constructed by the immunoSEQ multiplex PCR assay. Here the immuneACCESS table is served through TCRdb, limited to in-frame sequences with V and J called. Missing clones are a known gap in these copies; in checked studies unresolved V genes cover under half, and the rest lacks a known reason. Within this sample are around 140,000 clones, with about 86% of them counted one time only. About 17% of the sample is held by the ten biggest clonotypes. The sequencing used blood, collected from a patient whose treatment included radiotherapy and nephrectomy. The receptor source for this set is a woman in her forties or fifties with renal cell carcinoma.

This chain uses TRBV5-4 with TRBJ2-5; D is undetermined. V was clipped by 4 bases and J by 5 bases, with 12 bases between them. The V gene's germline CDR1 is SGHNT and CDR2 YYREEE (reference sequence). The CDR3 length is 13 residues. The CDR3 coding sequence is TGTGCCAGCAGCCAAGATCCCTTCGAGACCCAGTACTTC. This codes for CASSQDPFETQYF.

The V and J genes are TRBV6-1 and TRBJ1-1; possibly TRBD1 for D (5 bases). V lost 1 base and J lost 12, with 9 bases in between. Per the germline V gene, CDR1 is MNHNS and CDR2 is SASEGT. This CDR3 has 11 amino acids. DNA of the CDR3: TGTGCCAGCAGTGAAGGGGGCCCGTCTTTCTTT. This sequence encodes CASSEGGPSFF.

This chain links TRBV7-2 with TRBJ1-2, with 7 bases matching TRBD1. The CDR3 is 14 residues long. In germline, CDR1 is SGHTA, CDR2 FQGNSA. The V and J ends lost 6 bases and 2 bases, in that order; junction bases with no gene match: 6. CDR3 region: CASSAGTANYGYTF. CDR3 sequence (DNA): TGTGCCAGCAGTGCGGGGACAGCAAACTATGGCTACACCTTC.

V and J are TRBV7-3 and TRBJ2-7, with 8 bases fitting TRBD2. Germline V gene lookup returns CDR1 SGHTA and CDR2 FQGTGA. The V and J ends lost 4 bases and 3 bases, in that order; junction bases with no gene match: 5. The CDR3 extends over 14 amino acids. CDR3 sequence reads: CASSSSGSVYEQYF. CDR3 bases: TGTGCCAGCAGCTCAAGCGGGAGTGTCTACGAGCAGTACTTC.

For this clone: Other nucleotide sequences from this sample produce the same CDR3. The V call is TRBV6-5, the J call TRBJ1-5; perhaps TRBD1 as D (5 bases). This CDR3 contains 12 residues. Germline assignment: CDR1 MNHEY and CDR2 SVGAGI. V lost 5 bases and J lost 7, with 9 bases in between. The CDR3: CASSPRGQPQHF. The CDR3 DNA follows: TGTGCCAGCAGTCCTCGGGGGCAGCCCCAGCATTTT.

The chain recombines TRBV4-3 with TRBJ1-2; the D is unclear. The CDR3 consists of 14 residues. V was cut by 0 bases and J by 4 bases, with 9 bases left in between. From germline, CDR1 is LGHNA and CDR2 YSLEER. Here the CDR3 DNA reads TGCGCCAGCAGCCAAGACCGCCAGTTCTATGGCTACACCTTC. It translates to CASSQDRQFYGYTF.

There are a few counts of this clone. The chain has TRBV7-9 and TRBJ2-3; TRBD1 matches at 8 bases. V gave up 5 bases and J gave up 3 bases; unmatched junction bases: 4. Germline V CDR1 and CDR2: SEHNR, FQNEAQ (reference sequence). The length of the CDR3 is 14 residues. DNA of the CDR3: TGTGCCAGCAGCCCTACAGGGGGGACAGATACGCAGTATTTT. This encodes CASSPTGGTDTQYF.

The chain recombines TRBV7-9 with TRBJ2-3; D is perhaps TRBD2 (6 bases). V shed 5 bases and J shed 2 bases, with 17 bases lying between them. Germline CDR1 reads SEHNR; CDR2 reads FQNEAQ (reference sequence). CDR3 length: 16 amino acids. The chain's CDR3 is CASSGRGERPTDTQYF. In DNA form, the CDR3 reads TGTGCCAGCAGCGGCCGCGGGGAGCGGCCCACAGATACGCAGTATTTT.

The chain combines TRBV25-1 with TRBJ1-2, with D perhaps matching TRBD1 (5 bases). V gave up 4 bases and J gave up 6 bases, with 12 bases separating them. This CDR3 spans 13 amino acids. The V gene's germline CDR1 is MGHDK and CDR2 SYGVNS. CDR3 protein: CASSVLKGHGYTF. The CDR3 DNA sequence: TGTGCCAGCAGTGTTTTAAAGGGGCATGGCTACACCTTC.

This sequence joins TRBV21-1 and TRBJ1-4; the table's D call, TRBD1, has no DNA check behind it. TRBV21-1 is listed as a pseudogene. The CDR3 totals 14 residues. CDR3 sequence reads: CASTRLGAGEKLFF. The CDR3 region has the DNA TGTGCCAGCACCCGTTTAGGGGCTGGTGAAAAACTGTTTTTT.

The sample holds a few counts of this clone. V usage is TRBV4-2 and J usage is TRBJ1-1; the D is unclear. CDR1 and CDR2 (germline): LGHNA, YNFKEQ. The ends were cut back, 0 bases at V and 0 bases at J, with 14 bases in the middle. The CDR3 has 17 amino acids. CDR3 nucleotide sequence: TGTGCCAGCAGCCAAGATATGGCCGGCGGCATGAACACTGAAGCTTTCTTT. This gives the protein CASSQDMAGGMNTEAFF.

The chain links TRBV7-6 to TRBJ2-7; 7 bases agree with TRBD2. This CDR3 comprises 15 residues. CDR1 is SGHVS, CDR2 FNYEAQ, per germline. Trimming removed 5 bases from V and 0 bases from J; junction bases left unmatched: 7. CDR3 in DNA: TGTGCCAGCAGCCCCGGGACGGGAGGCTCCTACGAGCAGTACTTC. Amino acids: CASSPGTGGSYEQYF.

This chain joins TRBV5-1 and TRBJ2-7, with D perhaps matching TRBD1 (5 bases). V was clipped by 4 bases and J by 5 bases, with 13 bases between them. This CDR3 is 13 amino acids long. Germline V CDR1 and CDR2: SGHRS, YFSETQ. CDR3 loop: CASSMDIENEQYF. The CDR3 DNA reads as TGCGCCAGCAGCATGGACATTGAAAACGAGCAGTACTTC.

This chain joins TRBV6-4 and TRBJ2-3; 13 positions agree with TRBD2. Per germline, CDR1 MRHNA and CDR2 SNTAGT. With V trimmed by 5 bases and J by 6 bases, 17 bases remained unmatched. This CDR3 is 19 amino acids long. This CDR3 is CASSQTSGGPSTKADTQYF. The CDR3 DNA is TGTGCCAGCAGTCAGACTAGCGGGGGGCCTTCCACCAAGGCTGATACGCAGTATTTT.

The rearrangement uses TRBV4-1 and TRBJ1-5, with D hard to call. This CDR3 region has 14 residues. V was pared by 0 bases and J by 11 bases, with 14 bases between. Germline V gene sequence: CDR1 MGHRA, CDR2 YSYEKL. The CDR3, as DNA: TGCGCCAGCAGCCAAGATTACGGGGATCGGGCCCAGCATTTT. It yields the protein CASSQDYGDRAQHF.

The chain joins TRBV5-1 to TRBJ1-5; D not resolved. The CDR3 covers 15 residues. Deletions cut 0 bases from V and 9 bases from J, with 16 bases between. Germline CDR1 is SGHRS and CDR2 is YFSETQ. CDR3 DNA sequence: TGCGCCAGCAGCTTGGGGACTTCAGAATACGGGCCCCAGCATTTT. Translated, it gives CASSLGTSEYGPQHF. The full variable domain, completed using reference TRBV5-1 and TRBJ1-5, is KAGVTQTPRYLIKTRGQQVTLSCSPISGHRSVSWYQQTPGQGLQFLFEYFSETQRNKGNFPGRFSGRQFSNSRSEMNVSTLELGDSALYLCASSLGTSEYGPQHFGDGTRLSIL.

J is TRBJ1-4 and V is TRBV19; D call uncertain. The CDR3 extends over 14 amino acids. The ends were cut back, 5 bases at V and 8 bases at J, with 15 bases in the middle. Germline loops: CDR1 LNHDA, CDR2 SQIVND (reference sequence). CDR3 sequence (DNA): TGTGCCAGTAGTTTTACACGCCAACGGGAAAAACTGTTTTTT. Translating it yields CASSFTRQREKLFF.

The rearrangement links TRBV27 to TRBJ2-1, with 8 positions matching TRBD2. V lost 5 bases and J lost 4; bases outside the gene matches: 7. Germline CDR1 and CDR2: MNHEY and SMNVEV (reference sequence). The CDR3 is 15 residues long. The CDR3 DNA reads TGTGCCAGCAGTCCCCACGAGCGGGAGTACAATGAGCAGTTCTTC. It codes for CASSPHEREYNEQFF.

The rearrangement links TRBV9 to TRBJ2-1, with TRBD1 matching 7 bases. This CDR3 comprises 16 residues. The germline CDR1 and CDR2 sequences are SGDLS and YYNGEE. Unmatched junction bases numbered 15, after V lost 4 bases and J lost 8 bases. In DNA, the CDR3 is TGTGCCAGCAGCTCTCATTCCGGGACAGTGGCCCATGAGCAGTTCTTC. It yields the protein CASSSHSGTVAHEQFF.

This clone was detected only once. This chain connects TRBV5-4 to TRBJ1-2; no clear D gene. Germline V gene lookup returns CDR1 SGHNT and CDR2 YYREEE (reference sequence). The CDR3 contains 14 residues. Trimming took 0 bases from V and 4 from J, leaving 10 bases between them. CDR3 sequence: CASSLAVGTYGYTF. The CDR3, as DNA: TGTGCCAGCAGCTTGGCCGTCGGAACCTATGGCTACACCTTC. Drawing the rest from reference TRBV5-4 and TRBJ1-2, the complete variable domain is ETGVTQSPTHLIKTRGQQVTLRCSSQSGHNTVSWYQQALGQGPQFIFQYYREEENGRGNFPPRFSGLQFPNYSSELNVNALELDDSALYLCASSLAVGTYGYTFGSGTRLTVV.

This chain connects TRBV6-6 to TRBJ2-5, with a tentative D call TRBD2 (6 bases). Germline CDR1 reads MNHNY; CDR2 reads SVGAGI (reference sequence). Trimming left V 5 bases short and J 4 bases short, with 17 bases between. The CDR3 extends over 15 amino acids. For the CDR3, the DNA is TGTGCCAGCAGTCAAACTTGGACTACGAGAGAGACCCAGTACTTC. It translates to CASSQTWTTRETQYF.

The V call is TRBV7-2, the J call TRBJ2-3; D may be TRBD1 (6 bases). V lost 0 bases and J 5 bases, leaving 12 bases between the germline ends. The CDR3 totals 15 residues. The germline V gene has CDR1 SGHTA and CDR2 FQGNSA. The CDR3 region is CASSLAGIGGDTQYF. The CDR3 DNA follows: TGTGCCAGCAGCTTAGCGGGAATAGGGGGAGATACGCAGTATTTT.

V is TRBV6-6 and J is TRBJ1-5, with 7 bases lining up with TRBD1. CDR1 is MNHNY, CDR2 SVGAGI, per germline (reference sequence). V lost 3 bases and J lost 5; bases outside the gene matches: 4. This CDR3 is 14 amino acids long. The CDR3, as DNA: TGTGCCAGCAGTTATAGCCAGGGGGATCAGCCCCAGCATTTT. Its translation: CASSYSQGDQPQHF.

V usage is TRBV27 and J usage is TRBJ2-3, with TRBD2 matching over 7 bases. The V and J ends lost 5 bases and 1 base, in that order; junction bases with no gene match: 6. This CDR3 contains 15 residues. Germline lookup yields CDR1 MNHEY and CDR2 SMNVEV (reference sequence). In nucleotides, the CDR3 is TGTGCCAGCAGTCGGAGCGGGATTCGCACAGATACGCAGTATTTT. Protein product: CASSRSGIRTDTQYF.

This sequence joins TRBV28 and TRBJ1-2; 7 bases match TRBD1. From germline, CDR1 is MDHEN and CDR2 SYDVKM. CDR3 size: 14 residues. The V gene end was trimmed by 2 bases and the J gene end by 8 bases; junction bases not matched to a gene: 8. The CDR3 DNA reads TGTGCCAGCAGTTTAACAGGACAGGTAGCGGGCTACACCTTC. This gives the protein CASSLTGQVAGYTF.

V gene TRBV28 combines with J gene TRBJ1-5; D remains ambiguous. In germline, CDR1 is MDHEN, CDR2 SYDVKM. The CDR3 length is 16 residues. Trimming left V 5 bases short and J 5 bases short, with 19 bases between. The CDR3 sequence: CASSTIHGKIYQPQHF. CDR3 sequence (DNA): TGTGCCAGCAGTACAATACATGGGAAGATTTATCAGCCCCAGCATTTT.

CDR3 nucleotide sequence: TGTGCCAGCAGCATAGGACAGGATAGCAATCAGCCCCAGCATTTT. This sequence encodes CASSIGQDSNQPQHF. This chain joins TRBV9 and TRBJ1-5; TRBD1 aligns across 7 bases. The CDR3 is made up of 15 amino acids. CDR1 and CDR2 (germline): SGDLS, YYNGEE. The trim removed 4 bases at V and 0 bases at J, leaving 4 bases unmatched. Using reference TRBV9 and TRBJ1-5 for the parts outside the CDR3, the full variable domain is DSGVTQTPKHLITATGQRVTLRCSPRSGDLSVYWYQQSLDQGLQFLIQYYNGEERAKGNILERFSAQQFPDLHSELNLSSLELGDSALYFCASSIGQDSNQPQHFGDGTRLSIL.

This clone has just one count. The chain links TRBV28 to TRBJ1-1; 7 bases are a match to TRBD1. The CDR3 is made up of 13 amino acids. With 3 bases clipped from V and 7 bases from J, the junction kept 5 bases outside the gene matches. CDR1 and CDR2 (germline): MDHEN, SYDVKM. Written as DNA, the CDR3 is TGTGCCAGCAGTTTTCCAGGGGGTAATGAAGCTTTCTTT. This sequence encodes CASSFPGGNEAFF.